This T cell receptor (beta chain) was identified during a study of Ad26.COV2.S vaccination and SARS-CoV-2 variants. Study background: The donor participated in the COV1001 trial, in its Ad26.COV2.S arm. Once, or twice with 56 days between doses, Ad26.COV2.S was given intramuscularly.

TCRdb's copy holds only in-frame clones and misses some; the assay was immunoSEQ multiplex PCR. This table has some 480,000 clones, roughly nine tenths appearing once. The CDR3 is 14 residues long. Per germline, CDR1 SGHRS and CDR2 YFSETQ. The J segment lost 5 bases and the V segment lost 0 bases, leaving 3 bases of the junction unmatched. Treatment of the sample: 19 received Ad26.COV2.S at low or high dose, single or two shots; 5 received placebo; per-sample allocation not given. Each sample was drawn 63 days after the first injection (of vaccine or placebo). In Boston, an adult donor aged 18-55 years took part.

This chain connects TRBV5-1 to TRBJ1-2, with TRBD1 matching over 8 bases. This specimen was peripheral blood, taken in a trial of Ad26.COV2.S vaccine versus placebo. This TCR was sampled from a person between 18 and 65 years old who received the Ad26.COV2.S COVID-19 vaccine or a placebo. CDR3 nucleotides: TGCGCCAGCAGCTTGGTTCAGGGGGCTTATGGCTACACCTTC. Translating gives CASSLVQGAYGYTF.